These T cell receptor beta chains were read from a single sample in a study of T cell repertoires in cytomegalovirus infection. In TCRdb, the reads were re-called with MiXCR into one record per CDR3 protein. The sample shows 100,000 to 150,000 distinct CDR3 sequences, approximately 30% of them seen only once. These receptors lack a known antigen. The sequencing here drew on CD8+ T cells from cultured PBMCs, taken from culture after CMV antigen stimulation. The receptors here all came from a human donor in good health (CMV status not recorded). Some clones in this sample may be carry-over from other donors' samples. CDR3s include the opening cysteine and the closing phenylalanine or tryptophan. Fields, in order: CDR3 DNA, CDR3 protein, CDR3 length, clone size, D gene, V gene, J gene. The D gene is left open where the match is weak. The size field is filled for only some rows; it gives once, few, many or a size class.

TGTGCCAGCAGCCCCCCAGGGGGGGCCAACGTCCTGACTTTC,CASSPPGGANVLTF,14,few,.,TRBV7-6,TRBJ2-6
TGTGCCAGCAGTAAAGGGCCACTGAAGTACTTC,CASSKGPLKYF,11,few,.,TRBV2,TRBJ2-7
TGTGCCAGCAGTTCAGCAAGATTCTCAGATACGCAGTATTTT,CASSSARFSDTQYF,14,.,.,TRBV27,TRBJ2-3
TGTGCCAGCAGCACTAGGGGGGACAGCGGCAAACCTTACAATGAGCAGTTCTTC,CASSTRGDSGKPYNEQFF,18,.,.,TRBV7-6,TRBJ2-1
TGTGCCAGCAGTTATGGGTTTAGGGGGCCGAAGTACAATGAGCAGTTCTTC,CASSYGFRGPKYNEQFF,17,.,TRBD1,TRBV6-2/TRBV6-3,TRBJ2-1
TGTGCCAGCAGTCGGAGCGGCGGCTACAATGAGCAGTTCTTC,CASSRSGGYNEQFF,14,many,.,TRBV6-5,TRBJ2-1
TGCGCCAGCAGCCAACCTACAGGGATCGGGGAGCTGTTTTTT,CASSQPTGIGELFF,14,.,.,TRBV4-1,TRBJ2-2
TGTGCCAGCAGGGACAGAAAGGCCTACGAGCAGTACTTC,CASRDRKAYEQYF,13,few,.,TRBV2,TRBJ2-7
TGTGCCAGCAGCTTCTCCAGCATTGAAGCTTTCTTT,CASSFSSIEAFF,12,.,.,TRBV7-2,TRBJ1-1
TGTGCCAGCAGTACGACATCCGCGAACACCGGGGAGCTGTTTTTT,CASSTTSANTGELFF,15,.,.,TRBV12-3/TRBV12-4,TRBJ2-2
TGTGCCAGCAGCTTAGGCAGGGAGACCCAGTACTTC,CASSLGRETQYF,12,.,.,TRBV13,TRBJ2-5
TGCGCCAGCAGCCAAGTGTACGACGGGGGGGCGAACACCGGGGAGCTGTTTTTT,CASSQVYDGGANTGELFF,18,.,TRBD2,TRBV4-1,TRBJ2-2
TGTGCCAGCGGTTCCCAGGGGGCCTTCAATGAAAAACTGTTTTTT,CASGSQGAFNEKLFF,15,.,TRBD1,TRBV27,TRBJ1-4
TGTGCCAGCTCTAGGTGGGCACAACCCTACGAGCAGTACTTC,CASSRWAQPYEQYF,14,few,.,TRBV7-9,TRBJ2-7
TGTGCCAGTAGGACCGGATATCCTAAAGGGGAAAAACTGTTTTTT,CASRTGYPKGEKLFF,15,many,.,TRBV19,TRBJ1-4
TGTGCCAGCAGCTTCTTAGCGGGGGGCGATGAGCAGTTCTTC,CASSFLAGGDEQFF,14,few,TRBD2,TRBV7-2,TRBJ2-1
TGTGCCAGCAGTTTGACGGGGGTCGTCCGGGACGAGCAGTACTTC,CASSLTGVVRDEQYF,15,.,.,TRBV28,TRBJ2-7
TGTGCCAGCAGTTACCTCGACCATGCAGATACGCAGTATTTT,CASSYLDHADTQYF,14,.,.,TRBV6-2/TRBV6-3,TRBJ2-3
TGTGCCAGCAGCTTAGTTCTTACAGGGTACAGGAACACTGAAGCTTTCTTT,CASSLVLTGYRNTEAFF,17,few,.,TRBV11-2,TRBJ1-1
TGTGCCAGCAGCCGAATGGGTAGTGGAAACACCATATATTTT,CASSRMGSGNTIYF,14,many,.,TRBV7-9,TRBJ1-3
TGCGCCAGCAGCCAAGACGACAGCGGCAACTATGGCTACACCTTC,CASSQDDSGNYGYTF,15,.,.,TRBV4-3,TRBJ1-2
TGTGCCAGCAGTTACATTGTGACTAGCCCTGAGCAGTTCTTC,CASSYIVTSPEQFF,14,.,TRBD2,TRBV6-6,TRBJ2-1
TGTGCCAGCAGCTTATATGCGGGTACCACTGAAGCTTTCTTT,CASSLYAGTTEAFF,14,many,.,TRBV7-6,TRBJ1-1
TGTGCCAGCAGCTTAGTTGGCGGGGCGCTGAAAGAGACCCAGTACTTC,CASSLVGGALKETQYF,16,many,.,TRBV7-2,TRBJ2-5
TGTGCCACCAGTGAGCCAGGGGGCGGACAGCCCCAGCATTTT,CATSEPGGGQPQHF,14,.,TRBD1,TRBV24-1,TRBJ1-5
TGTGCCAGCAGTTCCGCTAGCGGGGCAAACAATGAGCAGTTCTTC,CASSSASGANNEQFF,15,.,TRBD2,TRBV27,TRBJ2-1
TGTGCCAGCAGTTTACCCGGGACAGGGGGGTCCACAGATACGCAGTATTTT,CASSLPGTGGSTDTQYF,17,few,TRBD1,TRBV27,TRBJ2-3
TGTGCCACTTCCCCCAATGGGGGCTCCTACAATGAGCAGTTCTTC,CATSPNGGSYNEQFF,15,few,.,TRBV19,TRBJ2-1